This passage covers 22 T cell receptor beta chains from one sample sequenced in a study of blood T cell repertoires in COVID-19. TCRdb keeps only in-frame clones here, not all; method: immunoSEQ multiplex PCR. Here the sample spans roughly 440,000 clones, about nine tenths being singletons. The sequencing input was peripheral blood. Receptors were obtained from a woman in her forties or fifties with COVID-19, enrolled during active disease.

This CDR3 reads CASSPSTQGAGEAFF. In DNA, the CDR3 is TGTGCCAGCAGTCCCTCCACACAGGGGGCGGGTGAAGCTTTCTTT. The chain has TRBV2 and TRBJ1-1; 9 bases agree with TRBD1. The CDR3 is 15 amino acids. The germline V gene encodes CDR1 SNHLY and CDR2 FYNNEI. Trimming cost V 5 bases and J 7 bases; bases outside gene matches: 11.

CDR3 DNA: TGTGCCAGCAAACCTGGTTGGGAGGAGCAGTACTTC. Translated, it gives CASKPGWEEQYF. The chain joins TRBV28 to TRBJ2-7; possible D gene TRBD2, 5 bases. Trimming removed 7 bases from V and 7 bases from J, with 14 bases in between. The germline V gene encodes CDR1 MDHEN and CDR2 SYDVKM. The CDR3 runs 12 residues.

The CDR3 sequence is CASSFRGWNSPLHF. The CDR3, as DNA: TGTGCCAGCAGTTTTCGGGGGTGGAATTCACCCCTCCACTTT. The rearrangement joins TRBV27 to TRBJ1-6, with a possible D match to TRBD1 (5 bases). The V and J ends lost 3 bases and 7 bases respectively, with 10 bases between them. The germline gives CDR1 MNHEY, CDR2 SMNVEV (reference sequence). CDR3 size: 14 residues.

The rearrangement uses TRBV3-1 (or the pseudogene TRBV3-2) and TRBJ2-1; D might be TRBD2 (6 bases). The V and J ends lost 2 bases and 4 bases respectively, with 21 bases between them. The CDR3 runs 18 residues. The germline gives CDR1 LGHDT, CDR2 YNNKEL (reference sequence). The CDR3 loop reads CASSQSPLSFSGYNEQFF. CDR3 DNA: TGTGCCAGCAGCCAAAGCCCACTCTCTTTTAGCGGTTACAATGAGCAGTTCTTC.

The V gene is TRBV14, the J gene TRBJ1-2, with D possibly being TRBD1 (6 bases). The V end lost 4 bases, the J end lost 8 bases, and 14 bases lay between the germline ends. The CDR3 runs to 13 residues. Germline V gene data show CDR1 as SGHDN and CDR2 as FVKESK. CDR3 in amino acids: CASSRSYRDGYTF. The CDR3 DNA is TGTGCCAGCAGCCGATCCTACAGGGACGGCTACACCTTC.

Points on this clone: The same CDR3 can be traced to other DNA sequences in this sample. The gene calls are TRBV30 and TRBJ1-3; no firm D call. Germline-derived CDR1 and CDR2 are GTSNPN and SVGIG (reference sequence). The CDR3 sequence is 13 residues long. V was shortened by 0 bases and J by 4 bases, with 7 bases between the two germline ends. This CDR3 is CAWSVSGGNTIYF. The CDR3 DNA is TGTGCCTGGAGTGTAAGCGGGGGAAACACCATATATTTT.

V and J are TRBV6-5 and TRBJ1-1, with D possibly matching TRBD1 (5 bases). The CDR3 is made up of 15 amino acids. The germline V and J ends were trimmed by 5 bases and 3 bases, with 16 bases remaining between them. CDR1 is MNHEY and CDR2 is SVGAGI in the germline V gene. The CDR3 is CASSPRRRGHTEAFF. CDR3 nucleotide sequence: TGTGCCAGCAGTCCCCGCAGGCGGGGCCACACTGAAGCTTTCTTT.

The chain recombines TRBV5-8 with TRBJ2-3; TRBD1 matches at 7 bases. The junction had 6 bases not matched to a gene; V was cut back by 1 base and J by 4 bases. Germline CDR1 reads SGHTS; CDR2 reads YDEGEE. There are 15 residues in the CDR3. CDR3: CASSLSGQASDTQYF. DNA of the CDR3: TGTGCCAGCAGCTTGTCTGGACAGGCGTCAGATACGCAGTATTTT. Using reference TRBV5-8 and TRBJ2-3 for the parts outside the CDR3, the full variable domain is EAGVTQSPTHLIKTRGQQATLRCSPISGHTSVYWYQQALGLGLQFLLWYDEGEERNRGNFPPRFSGRQFPNYSSELNVNALELEDSALYLCASSLSGQASDTQYFGPGTRLTVL.

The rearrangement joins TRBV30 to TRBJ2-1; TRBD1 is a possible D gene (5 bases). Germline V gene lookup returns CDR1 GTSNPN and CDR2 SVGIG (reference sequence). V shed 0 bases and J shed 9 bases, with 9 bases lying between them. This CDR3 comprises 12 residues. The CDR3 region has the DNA TGTGCCTGGAGTGTACTTGGGGCTGAGCAGTTCTTC. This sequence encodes CAWSVLGAEQFF.

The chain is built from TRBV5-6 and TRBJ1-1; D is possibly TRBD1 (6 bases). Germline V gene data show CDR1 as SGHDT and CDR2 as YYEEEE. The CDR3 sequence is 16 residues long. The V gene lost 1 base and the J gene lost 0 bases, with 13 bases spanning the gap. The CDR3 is CASSLNPTGMNTEAFF. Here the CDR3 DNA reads TGTGCCAGCAGCTTGAACCCGACAGGTATGAACACTGAAGCTTTCTTT.

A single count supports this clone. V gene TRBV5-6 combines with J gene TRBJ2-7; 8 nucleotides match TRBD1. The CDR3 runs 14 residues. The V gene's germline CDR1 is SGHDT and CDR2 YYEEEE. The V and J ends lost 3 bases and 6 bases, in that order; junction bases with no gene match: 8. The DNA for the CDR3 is TGTGCCAGCAGCTCGACAGGGGCTCCCCTCGAGCAGTACTTC. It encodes CASSSTGAPLEQYF. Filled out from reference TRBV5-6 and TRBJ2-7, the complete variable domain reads DAGVTQSPTHLIKTRGQQVTLRCSPKSGHDTVSWYQQALGQGPQFIFQYYEEEERQRGNFPDRFSGHQFPNYSSELNVNALLLGDSALYLCASSSTGAPLEQYFGPGTRLTVT.

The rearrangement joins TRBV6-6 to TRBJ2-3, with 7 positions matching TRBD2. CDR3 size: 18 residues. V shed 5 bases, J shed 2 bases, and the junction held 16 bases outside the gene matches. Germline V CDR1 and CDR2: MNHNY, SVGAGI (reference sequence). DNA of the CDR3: TGTGCCAGCAGTCGAACCCCCCTTGGGGGGGGTTACACAGATACGCAGTATTTT. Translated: CASSRTPLGGGYTDTQYF.

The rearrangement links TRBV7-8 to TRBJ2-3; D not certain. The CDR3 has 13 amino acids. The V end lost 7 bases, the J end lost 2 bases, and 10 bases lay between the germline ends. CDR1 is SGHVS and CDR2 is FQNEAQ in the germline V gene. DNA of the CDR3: TGTGCCAGCACCCTAAGTGTCACAGATACGCAGTATTTT. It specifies CASTLSVTDTQYF.

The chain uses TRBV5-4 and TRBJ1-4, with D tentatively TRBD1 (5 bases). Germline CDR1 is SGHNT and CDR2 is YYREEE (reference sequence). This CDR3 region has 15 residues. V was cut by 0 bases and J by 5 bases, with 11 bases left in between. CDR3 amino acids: CASSLGRGENEKLFF. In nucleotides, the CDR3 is TGTGCCAGCAGCTTGGGACGGGGGGAAAATGAAAAACTGTTTTTT.

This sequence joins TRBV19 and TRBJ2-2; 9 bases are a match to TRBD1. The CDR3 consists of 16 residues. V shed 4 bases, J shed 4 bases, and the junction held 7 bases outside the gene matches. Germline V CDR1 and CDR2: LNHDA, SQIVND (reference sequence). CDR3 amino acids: CASSTPGQGLTGELFF. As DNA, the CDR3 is TGTGCCAGTAGTACACCCGGACAGGGGCTCACCGGGGAGCTGTTTTTT.

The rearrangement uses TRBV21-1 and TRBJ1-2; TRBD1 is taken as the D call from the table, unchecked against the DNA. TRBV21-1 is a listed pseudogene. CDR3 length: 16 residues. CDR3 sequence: CASSKVQGRANYGYTF. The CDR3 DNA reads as TGTGCCAGCAGCAAAGTGCAGGGCAGAGCTAACTATGGCTACACCTTC.

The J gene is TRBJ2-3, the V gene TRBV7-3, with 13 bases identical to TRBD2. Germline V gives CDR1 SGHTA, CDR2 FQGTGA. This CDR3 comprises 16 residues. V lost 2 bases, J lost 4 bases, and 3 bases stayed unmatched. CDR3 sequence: CASSLGLAGDPDTQYF. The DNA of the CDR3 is TGTGCCAGCAGCTTAGGACTAGCGGGGGATCCAGATACGCAGTATTTT.

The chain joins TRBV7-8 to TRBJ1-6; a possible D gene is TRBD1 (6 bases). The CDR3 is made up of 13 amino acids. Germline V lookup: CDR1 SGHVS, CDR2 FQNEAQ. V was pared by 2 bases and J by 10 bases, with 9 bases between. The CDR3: CASSLQGHSPLHF. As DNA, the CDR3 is TGTGCCAGCAGCTTACAGGGACACTCACCCCTCCACTTT.

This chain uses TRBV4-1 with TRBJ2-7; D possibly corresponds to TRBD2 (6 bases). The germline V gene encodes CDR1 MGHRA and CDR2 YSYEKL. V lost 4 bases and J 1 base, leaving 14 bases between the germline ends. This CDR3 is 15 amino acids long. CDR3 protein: CASSPGPGRSYEQYF. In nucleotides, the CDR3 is TGCGCCAGCAGCCCCGGCCCTGGGAGGTCCTACGAGCAGTACTTC.

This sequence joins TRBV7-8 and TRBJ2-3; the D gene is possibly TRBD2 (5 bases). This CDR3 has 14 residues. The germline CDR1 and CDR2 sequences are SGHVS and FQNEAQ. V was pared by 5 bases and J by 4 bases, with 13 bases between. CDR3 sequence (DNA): TGTGCCAGCAGCCATCCGGGGAACCCAGATACGCAGTATTTT. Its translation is CASSHPGNPDTQYF.

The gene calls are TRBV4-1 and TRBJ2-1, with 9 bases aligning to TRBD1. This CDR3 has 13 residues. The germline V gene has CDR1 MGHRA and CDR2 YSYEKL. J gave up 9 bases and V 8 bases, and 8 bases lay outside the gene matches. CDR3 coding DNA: TGCGCCAGCGCTAGGGACAGGGCCTTTGAGCAGTTCTTC. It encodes CASARDRAFEQFF.

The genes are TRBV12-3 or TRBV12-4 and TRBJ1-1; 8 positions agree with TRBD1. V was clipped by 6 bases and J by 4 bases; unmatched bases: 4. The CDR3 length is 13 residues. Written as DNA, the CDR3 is TGTGCCAGCAGGCAGACAGGGGTCACTGAAGCTTTCTTT. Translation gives CASRQTGVTEAFF.